This T cell receptor beta chain emerged from a study of CD8+ T cells in alopecia areata. Study background: Each day, treated patients took oral tofacitinib twice, at 5 to 10 mg per dose. The study's findings and limits: More clonal than normal scalp was lesional scalp, particularly alopecia totalis/universalis.

CDR1 and CDR2 (germline): SNHLY, FYNNEI. This CDR3 region has 15 residues. The ends were cut back, 6 bases at V and 4 bases at J, with 18 bases in the middle. With respect to this clone: Its specificity is not known.

After isolation, RNA underwent reverse transcription to generate cDNA as the sequencing template. Sequencing used immunoSEQ multiplex PCR; TCRdb keeps in-frame clones, though not all of them. The table includes some 210,000 clones, approximately 52% detected once. The sequence was obtained from a human donor with alopecia areata. The chain uses TRBV2 and TRBJ1-1; a weak D match, TRBD1 (5 bases). Sequences were derived from CD4+ T cells sorted from blood, sampled at week 0. The CDR3 DNA reads TGTGCCAGCAGCGCACGGGGACTCATGGCCACTGAAGCTTTCTTT. Its translation is CASSARGLMATEAFF.